The 19 T cell receptor beta chains listed next were all sequenced from one sample in a study of blood T cell repertoires in COVID-19. The repertoire was sequenced with immunoSEQ multiplex PCR; TCRdb's copy has only in-frame clones and lacks some. The sample records approximately 240,000 clones, 75% to 90% being singletons. Sequencing was done on a sample of peripheral blood. All receptors derive from a woman aged 25-40 years who had recovered from COVID-19.

This chain connects TRBV5-5 to TRBJ1-5; D uncertain. V was clipped by 5 bases and J by 6 bases, with 12 bases between them. Looked up from germline, CDR1 is SGHKS and CDR2 is YYEKEE (reference sequence). The CDR3 extends over 13 amino acids. CDR3 nucleotides: TGTGCCAGCAGTTCTCATGGTAGTCAGCCCCAGCATTTT. This encodes CASSSHGSQPQHF.

The CDR3 bases are TGTGCCAGCAGCCCCTCGGTGGGGGAGGGTCGTACGCAGTATTTT. It yields the protein CASSPSVGEGRTQYF. The rearrangement joins TRBV7-2 to TRBJ2-3, with 7 bases that match TRBD2. After removal of 5 bases from V and 8 bases from J, the junction contained 13 bases not matched to a gene. The CDR3 has 15 amino acids. Germline CDR1 and CDR2: SGHTA and FQGNSA. The full variable domain, with the rest looked up from reference TRBV7-2 and TRBJ2-3, is GAGVSQSPSNKVTEKGKDVELRCDPISGHTALYWYRQSLGQGLEFLIYFQGNSAPDKSGLPSDRFSAERTGGSVSTLTIQRTQQEDSAVYLCASSPSVGEGRTQYFGPGTRLTVL.

V gene TRBV7-7 combines with J gene TRBJ2-2, with D perhaps TRBD2 (5 bases). The length of the CDR3 is 16 residues. Trimming cost V 3 bases and J 0 bases, with 11 bases left between them. Germline CDR1 SSHAT, CDR2 FNYEAQ (reference sequence). The CDR3 DNA reads TGTGCCAGCAGCTTCGAAGCGGCCCCGAACACCGGGGAGCTGTTTTTT. Translated, it gives CASSFEAAPNTGELFF.

This clone showed up just once. The gene calls are TRBV19 and TRBJ1-2; 7 bases agree with TRBD1. The V gene's germline CDR1 is LNHDA and CDR2 SQIVND (reference sequence). The trim removed 4 bases at V and 2 bases at J, leaving 10 bases unmatched. This CDR3 spans 16 amino acids. CDR3 residues: CASSNPGQNKNYGYTF. The CDR3 DNA reads as TGTGCCAGTAGTAATCCGGGACAGAACAAGAACTATGGCTACACCTTC.

The table lists this clone with a count of one. The rearrangement uses TRBV5-6 and TRBJ1-2; the D gene is possibly TRBD1 (5 bases). Trimming took off 2 bases at V and 3 bases at J, with 11 bases between the two ends. Looked up from germline, CDR1 is SGHDT and CDR2 is YYEEEE. The CDR3 spans 14 residues. CDR3 amino acids: CASSFIRVDYGYTF. Here the CDR3 DNA reads TGTGCCAGCAGCTTTATCAGGGTGGACTATGGCTACACCTTC.

This chain uses TRBV5-1 with TRBJ2-7; D perhaps matches TRBD1 (6 bases). Looked up from germline, CDR1 is SGHRS and CDR2 is YFSETQ. The CDR3 spans 13 residues. V was clipped by 0 bases and J by 4 bases, with 8 bases between them. The CDR3 here is CASSLDRVYEQYF. The DNA for the CDR3 is TGCGCCAGCAGCTTGGACAGGGTGTACGAGCAGTACTTC.

This chain connects TRBV7-6 to TRBJ2-2; weak D call: TRBD2 (5 bases). With 5 bases removed from V and 2 bases from J, the gap between germline ends came to 12 bases. There are 15 residues in the CDR3. Germline values: CDR1 SGHVS, CDR2 FNYEAQ. Here the CDR3 DNA reads TGTGCCAGCAGCCCGAGGACTTTTAACACCGGGGAGCTGTTTTTT. This sequence encodes CASSPRTFNTGELFF.

The chain recombines TRBV6-5 with TRBJ1-5; 7 bases map to TRBD1. Trimming took 2 bases from V and 2 from J; bases not matched to a gene: 3. CDR1 is MNHEY, CDR2 SVGAGI, per germline. This CDR3 region has 15 residues. The CDR3, as DNA: TGTGCCAGCAGTTACCACAGGGGTGGCAATCAGCCCCAGCATTTT. Protein: CASSYHRGGNQPQHF.

This clone came up once. The chain carries TRBV18 and TRBJ1-6; a weak D match, TRBD1 (6 bases). The CDR3 totals 17 residues. In germline, CDR1 is KGHSH, CDR2 LQKENI. V dropped 3 bases and J dropped 3 bases, with 15 bases sitting between them. CDR3 in DNA: TGTGCCAGCTCACCGACCGGGACACCTGACTATAATTCACCCCTCCACTTT. Translation gives CASSPTGTPDYNSPLHF.

The chain uses TRBV6-6 and TRBJ1-6, with 8 bases fitting TRBD1. The CDR3 consists of 13 residues. Trimming removed 6 bases from V and 10 bases from J; junction bases left unmatched: 5. CDR1 is MNHNY and CDR2 is SVGAGI in the germline V gene (reference sequence). The CDR3 DNA is TGTGCCAGCAGGACAGGGGAAAAATCACCCCTCCACTTT. It is translated as CASRTGEKSPLHF.

The chain recombines TRBV5-1 with TRBJ2-3; no definite D call. The CDR3 spans 16 residues. Germline CDR1 reads SGHRS; CDR2 reads YFSETQ. The V end lost 5 bases, the J end lost 0 bases, and 16 bases lay between the germline ends. The CDR3 protein is CASRPGAAPSTDTQYF. The CDR3 DNA follows: TGCGCCAGCAGACCCGGTGCGGCCCCAAGCACAGATACGCAGTATTTT.

The chain links TRBV2 to TRBJ2-5, with TRBD2 identical over 9 bases. The CDR3 is 14 amino acids. The J segment lost 4 bases and the V segment lost 4 bases, leaving 4 bases of the junction unmatched. Germline lookup yields CDR1 SNHLY and CDR2 FYNNEI. The CDR3 here is CASSAAGGGETQYF. The CDR3 bases are TGTGCCAGCAGTGCGGCGGGGGGGGGAGAGACCCAGTACTTC.

The V call is TRBV2, the J call TRBJ1-6, with D perhaps matching TRBD1 (6 bases). V lost 10 bases and J lost 8, with 21 bases in between. Germline CDR1 and CDR2: SNHLY and FYNNEI. The CDR3 is 15 residues long. The CDR3 region is CATGSGERRDSPLHF. The CDR3 region has the DNA TGTGCCACTGGGTCAGGGGAGAGGAGAGATTCACCCCTCCACTTT.

The gene calls are TRBV12-3 or TRBV12-4 and TRBJ2-5; D perhaps matches TRBD2 (5 bases). The CDR3 covers 13 residues. Between the trimmed V and J ends, which lost 5 bases and 5 bases, there was a span of 12 bases. The CDR3 DNA sequence: TGTGCCAGCAGTAAGCGGTTGGGGGAGACCCAGTACTTC. This gives the protein CASSKRLGETQYF.

The chain uses TRBV7-2 and TRBJ2-3, with 7 bases aligning to TRBD2. The germline V gene has CDR1 SGHTA and CDR2 FQGNSA. The CDR3 is 15 residues long. With V trimmed by 1 base and J by 2 bases, 3 bases remained unmatched. The CDR3 protein is CASSLEAGNTDTQYF. DNA of the CDR3: TGTGCCAGCAGCTTAGAAGCGGGGAACACAGATACGCAGTATTTT.

The chain links TRBV3-1 (or the pseudogene TRBV3-2) to TRBJ2-5, with D tentatively TRBD2 (5 bases). This CDR3 comprises 13 residues. V was clipped by 4 bases and J by 5 bases, with 11 bases between them. In germline, CDR1 is LGHDT, CDR2 YNNKEL (reference sequence). CDR3 nucleotide sequence: TGTGCCAGCAGCCCAGACTTAGCGGAGACCCAGTACTTC. Its protein is CASSPDLAETQYF.

The CDR3 sequence is CASSDQTSGSPLHF. The CDR3 coding sequence is TGTGCCAGCAGTGACCAAACATCGGGGTCACCCCTCCACTTT. The rearrangement uses TRBV25-1 and TRBJ1-6; D not certain. V shed 3 bases and J shed 10 bases, with 13 bases lying between them. This CDR3 contains 14 residues. Germline V lookup: CDR1 MGHDK, CDR2 SYGVNS.

The chain joins TRBV29-1 to TRBJ2-7; the match to TRBD1 covers 8 bases. Germline V gene lookup returns CDR1 SQVTM and CDR2 ANQGSEA. CDR3 size: 11 residues. V lost 7 bases, J lost 6 bases, and 5 bases stayed unmatched. In DNA, the CDR3 is TGCAGCGCAGGGGGCTGGCGCGAGCAGTACTTC. It yields the protein CSAGGWREQYF.

The rearrangement uses TRBV2 and TRBJ1-2, with a possible D match to TRBD1 (6 bases). The CDR3 sequence is 16 residues long. Germline V gene sequence: CDR1 SNHLY, CDR2 FYNNEI. V dropped 7 bases and J dropped 6 bases, with 24 bases sitting between them. The CDR3 nucleotides read TGTGCCAGCACGTTTGCGACAGGCCGCTCCCGTGATGGCTACACCTTC. Amino acid sequence: CASTFATGRSRDGYTF.